The clone carrying this TCR beta chain appeared a few times. The data belong to a study of blood T cell repertoires in COVID-19. Overall study context: COVID-19 samples collected from the United States, Italy and Spain covered acute and convalescent phases. PBMCs, B-cell-depleted T cells, or T cells provided the cDNA or gDNA that made up the material.

Under the authors' procedure: Nucleated cell number was recorded as an estimate derived from reference gene primer amplification. This table comes from immunoSEQ multiplex PCR, and its TCRdb copy is limited to in-frame clones, with some not included. V, J and clone size were drawn from that table, and D and trimming were deduced from the DNA. This table holds around 260,000 clones, approximately 90% found once. This CDR3 is 17 amino acids long. V was shortened by 4 bases and J by 0 bases, with 15 bases between the two germline ends. The germline gives CDR1 SEHNR, CDR2 FQNEAQ (reference sequence). The origin of this receptor is a man under 40 with acute or convalescent COVID-19. Sequencing used peripheral blood. This chain connects TRBV7-9 to TRBJ1-4; a weak D match, TRBD1 (5 bases). The CDR3 DNA reads TGTGCCAGCAGCTCGGGGGTTGAAGCCGCAACTAATGAAAAACTGTTTTTT. Encoded protein: CASSSGVEAATNEKLFF.